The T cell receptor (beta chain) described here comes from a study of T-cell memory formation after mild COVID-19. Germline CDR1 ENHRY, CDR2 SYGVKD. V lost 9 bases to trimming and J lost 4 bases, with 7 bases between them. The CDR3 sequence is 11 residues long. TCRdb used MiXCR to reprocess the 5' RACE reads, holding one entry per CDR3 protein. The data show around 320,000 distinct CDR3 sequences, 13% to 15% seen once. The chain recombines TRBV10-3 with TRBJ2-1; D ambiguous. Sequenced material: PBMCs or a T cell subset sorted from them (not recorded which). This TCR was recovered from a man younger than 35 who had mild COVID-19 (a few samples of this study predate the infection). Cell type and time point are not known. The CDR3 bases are TGTGCCATAAAGGGATACAATGAGCAGTTCTTC. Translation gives CAIKGYNEQFF.